The 21 T cell receptor beta chains below come from one sample, sequenced in a study of shared clonotypes between healthy human individuals. Here immunoSEQ multiplex PCR was the method, and the copy in TCRdb shows in-frame clones only, minus some. The table includes about half a million clones, approximately 79% detected once. Sequenced input: PBMCs. These receptors originate from a woman aged 35 to 49 in good health. Some clones in this sample may be carry-over from other donors' samples.

J is TRBJ1-4 and V is TRBV28; a weak D match, TRBD1 (5 bases). The CDR3 contains 14 residues. Trimming shortened V by 6 bases and J by 5 bases, and 13 bases separated the two germline ends. The germline V gene encodes CDR1 MDHEN and CDR2 SYDVKM. In DNA form, the CDR3 reads TGTGCCAGCAGCCTCCGACAGAGGAATGAAAAACTGTTTTTT. It encodes CASSLRQRNEKLFF.

V is TRBV7-7 and J is TRBJ1-4, with D perhaps matching TRBD1 (6 bases). V lost 5 bases to trimming and J lost 15 bases, with 19 bases between them. The CDR3 is 13 residues long. Germline CDR1 reads SSHAT; CDR2 reads FNYEAQ (reference sequence). As DNA, the CDR3 is TGTGCCAGCAGCCTGGGGCCAGGGGACGCTTTGTTTTTT. Protein sequence: CASSLGPGDALFF.

The V and J genes are TRBV4-1 and TRBJ2-7, with D maybe TRBD1 (5 bases). This CDR3 comprises 15 residues. The V end was cut by 0 bases, the J end by 2 bases, with 11 bases between. CDR1 is MGHRA and CDR2 is YSYEKL in the germline V gene. This CDR3 reads CASSQDNRRPYEQYF. The CDR3 DNA follows: TGCGCCAGCAGCCAAGATAACAGGCGACCCTACGAGCAGTACTTC.

This chain links TRBV28 with TRBJ1-2, with a tentative D call TRBD1 (5 bases). The V gene lost 6 bases and the J gene lost 8 bases, with 10 bases spanning the gap. Germline CDR1 reads MDHEN; CDR2 reads SYDVKM. There are 11 residues in the CDR3. The CDR3 loop reads CASRGPLGYTF. In DNA, the CDR3 is TGTGCCAGCAGGGGGCCTCTAGGCTACACCTTC.

This clone was counted once. The chain joins TRBV6-5 to TRBJ1-2; TRBD1 might be the D (6 bases). The CDR3 loop spans 12 amino acids. The V gene lost 5 bases and the J gene lost 8 bases, with 12 bases spanning the gap. From germline, CDR1 is MNHEY and CDR2 SVGAGI. CDR3 sequence reads: CASSLRGYGYTF. The DNA of the CDR3 is TGTGCCAGCAGTCTAAGGGGGTACGGCTACACCTTC.

A word on this clone: One base away lies a much larger clone, so this may be a sequencing read error. CDR3 coding DNA: TGTGCCAGCATGGGGGGCACAGATACGCAGTATTTT. Its translation: CASMGGTDTQYF. This chain links TRBV7-9 with TRBJ2-3, with D perhaps given as TRBD1 or TRBD2 (5 bases each). The V gene lost 7 bases and the J gene lost 1 base, with 6 bases spanning the gap. The CDR3 loop spans 12 amino acids. The germline CDR1 and CDR2 sequences are SEHNR and FQNEAQ (reference sequence).

The chain employs TRBV9 and TRBJ1-2; D perhaps matches TRBD1 (5 bases). V was clipped by 0 bases and J by 4 bases, with 7 bases between them. CDR3 length equals 13 residues. The germline gives CDR1 SGDLS, CDR2 YYNGEE. The DNA of the CDR3 is TGTGCCAGCAGCGTAGAAGGGGCCTATGGCTACACCTTC. Amino acid sequence: CASSVEGAYGYTF.

This clone was detected only a few times. The genes are TRBV6-4 and TRBJ2-1; either TRBD1 or TRBD2 may fit D (6 bases each). Germline V CDR1 and CDR2: MRHNA, SNTAGT. This CDR3 has 15 amino acids. Trimming cost V 5 bases and J 8 bases, with 19 bases left between them. The CDR3 spells CASSLSGPGGDEQFF. The CDR3 DNA is TGTGCCAGCAGTCTATCCGGGCCCGGGGGCGATGAGCAGTTCTTC.

This rearrangement joins TRBV18 to TRBJ2-7; tentative D call: TRBD2 (6 bases). The germline V and J ends were trimmed by 2 bases and 2 bases, with 19 bases remaining between them. Germline V gene sequence: CDR1 KGHSH, CDR2 LQKENI. The CDR3 runs 17 residues. As DNA, the CDR3 is TGTGCCAGCTCACCATCGGCGGCACAGGACTATCCCTACGAGCAGTACTTC. This codes for CASSPSAAQDYPYEQYF.

With regard to this clone: It differs at one base from a far larger clone, so likely a read error. The gene calls are TRBV28 and TRBJ1-2, with D maybe TRBD1 (6 bases). The CDR3 totals 13 residues. V shed 6 bases and J shed 2 bases, with 10 bases lying between them. Germline V gives CDR1 MDHEN, CDR2 SYDVKM. The CDR3 loop is CASSPTGNYGYTF. CDR3 coding DNA: TGTGCCAGCAGCCCAACAGGGAACTATGGCTACACCTTC.

On this clone itself: This specimen includes other DNA sequences encoding the same CDR3. The rearrangement uses TRBV9 and TRBJ2-3; D ambiguous. The CDR3 covers 13 residues. Germline V gene data show CDR1 as SGDLS and CDR2 as YYNGEE. The V and J ends lost 0 bases and 6 bases respectively, with 8 bases between them. This CDR3 reads CASSVGAVDTQYF. The CDR3 DNA reads TGTGCCAGCAGCGTAGGGGCGGTGGATACGCAGTATTTT.

The table lists this clone with many counts. The chain uses TRBV9 and TRBJ1-1; D unresolved. CDR3 size: 15 residues. V gave up 0 bases and J gave up 1 base, with 10 bases separating them. Per germline, CDR1 SGDLS and CDR2 YYNGEE. The CDR3 coding sequence is TGTGCCAGCAGCGTAGGACCGGGATCGAACACTGAAGCTTTCTTT. Protein product: CASSVGPGSNTEAFF.

Comments on this clone: Other DNA sequences from this sample encode an identical CDR3 as well. J is TRBJ2-7 and V is TRBV29-1; no firm D call. V was pared by 6 bases and J by 1 base, with 7 bases between. The CDR3 consists of 11 residues. From germline, CDR1 is SQVTM and CDR2 ANQGSEA. The CDR3 spells CSVVGSYEQYF. CDR3 nucleotides: TGCAGCGTGGTCGGTTCCTACGAGCAGTACTTC.

A word on this clone: This may arise from a read error, as a much more abundant clone is one base away. The chain has TRBV5-1 and TRBJ2-2; possibly TRBD2 for D (5 bases). Germline V gene lookup returns CDR1 SGHRS and CDR2 YFSETQ. Deletions cut 2 bases from V and 5 bases from J, with 13 bases between. The CDR3 is 15 residues long. CDR3 nucleotides: TGCGCCAGCAGCTTAAGGACTGAAATGACCGGGGAGCTGTTTTTT. It codes for CASSLRTEMTGELFF.

This rearrangement joins TRBV6-5 to TRBJ1-1; D call uncertain. CDR1 and CDR2 from the germline V gene are MNHEY and SVGAGI. The CDR3 consists of 13 residues. V was shortened by 4 bases and J by 1 base, with 7 bases between the two germline ends. CDR3 in DNA: TGTGCCAGCAGTTCAAACAGGAACACTGAAGCTTTCTTT. This translates into CASSSNRNTEAFF.

This clone has only a few counts. This sequence joins TRBV4-1 and TRBJ2-1, with D perhaps TRBD2 (7 bases). The CDR3 has 16 residues. Trimming took off 0 bases at V and 8 bases at J, with 17 bases between the two ends. Germline V gene sequence: CDR1 MGHRA, CDR2 YSYEKL. The CDR3 sequence: CASSQDGLGGSDEQFF. DNA for the CDR3: TGCGCCAGCAGCCAAGACGGACTAGGGGGATCCGATGAGCAGTTCTTC.

The chain is built from TRBV15 and TRBJ1-5; D is ambiguous. Trimming left V 0 bases short and J 5 bases short, with 8 bases between. Germline values: CDR1 LNHNV, CDR2 YYDKDF (reference sequence). CDR3 length: 14 residues. The chain's CDR3 is CATSRERDYQPQHF. CDR3 nucleotide sequence: TGTGCCACCAGCAGAGAGAGGGATTATCAGCCCCAGCATTTT.

This chain connects TRBV30 to TRBJ2-5, with a tentative D call TRBD2 (6 bases). V lost 5 bases, J lost 7 bases, and 11 bases lay in between. CDR3 size: 11 residues. The V gene's germline CDR1 is GTSNPN and CDR2 SVGIG (reference sequence). CDR3 protein: CAWGGIGTQYF. In DNA, the CDR3 is TGTGCCTGGGGGGGGATAGGGACCCAGTACTTC.

The rearrangement links TRBV27 to TRBJ2-4; TRBD2 matches at 10 bases. Germline V CDR1 and CDR2: MNHEY, SMNVEV (reference sequence). The CDR3 is made up of 16 amino acids. J gave up 4 bases and V 2 bases, and 5 bases lay outside the gene matches. The CDR3, as DNA: TGTGCCAGCAGTTTAGGGCTAGCGGGAGCAAAAAACATTCAGTACTTC. Translating gives CASSLGLAGAKNIQYF.

The V and J genes are TRBV9 and TRBJ1-3; D is possibly TRBD1 (6 bases). Between the trimmed V and J ends, which lost 3 bases and 0 bases, there was a span of 16 bases. The germline gives CDR1 SGDLS, CDR2 YYNGEE. CDR3 size: 17 residues. CDR3 bases: TGTGCCAGCAGCGAGGGGAACAGGGAATACTCTGGAAACACCATATATTTT. Amino acid sequence: CASSEGNREYSGNTIYF.

V and J are TRBV9 and TRBJ2-3; 10 bases line up with TRBD2. The length of the CDR3 is 16 residues. V shed 4 bases and J 4 bases; nucleotides not matched to a gene: 9. The germline CDR1 and CDR2 sequences are SGDLS and YYNGEE. CDR3 nucleotides: TGTGCCAGCAGCCCACGTAGCGGGAGGAGCGCAGATACGCAGTATTTT. This encodes CASSPRSGRSADTQYF. The full variable domain, in which reference TRBV9 and TRBJ2-3 provide the parts outside the CDR3, is DSGVTQTPKHLITATGQRVTLRCSPRSGDLSVYWYQQSLDQGLQFLIQYYNGEERAKGNILERFSAQQFPDLHSELNLSSLELGDSALYFCASSPRSGRSADTQYFGPGTRLTVL.